This TCR beta chain originates from a study of CD8+ T cells in alopecia areata. Study-wide findings and caveats: Under tofacitinib, fewer expanded CD8+ clones appeared among the top 100 scalp clones. Affected lesional scalp, above all in alopecia totalis/universalis, was more clonal than normal scalp.

Of note for this clone: As yet, its antigen is unknown.

V was pared by 9 bases and J by 2 bases, with 12 bases between. Per germline, CDR1 SNHLY and CDR2 FYNNEI. The CDR3 has 13 residues. Investigators isolated RNA and reverse transcribed it into cDNA to act as the sequencing template. Produced via immunoSEQ multiplex PCR; TCRdb's table is partial and in-frame only. The sample lists 75,000 to 100,000 clones, 70% to 85% occurring once. Treatment described: oral pan-JAK inhibitor, 5-10 mg twice daily. Researchers gathered lesional scalp punch biopsies and peripheral blood from patients with alopecia areata. The rearrangement joins TRBV2 to TRBJ2-3; TRBD2 might be the D (5 bases). The sequence was obtained from a human donor with alopecia areata. The specimen was CD8+ T cells sorted from blood, collected at approximately week 45, from a patient treated with tofacitinib. The CDR3 loop reads CASTLVTTDTQYF. CDR3 in DNA: TGTGCCAGTACACTAGTAACCACAGATACGCAGTATTTT.